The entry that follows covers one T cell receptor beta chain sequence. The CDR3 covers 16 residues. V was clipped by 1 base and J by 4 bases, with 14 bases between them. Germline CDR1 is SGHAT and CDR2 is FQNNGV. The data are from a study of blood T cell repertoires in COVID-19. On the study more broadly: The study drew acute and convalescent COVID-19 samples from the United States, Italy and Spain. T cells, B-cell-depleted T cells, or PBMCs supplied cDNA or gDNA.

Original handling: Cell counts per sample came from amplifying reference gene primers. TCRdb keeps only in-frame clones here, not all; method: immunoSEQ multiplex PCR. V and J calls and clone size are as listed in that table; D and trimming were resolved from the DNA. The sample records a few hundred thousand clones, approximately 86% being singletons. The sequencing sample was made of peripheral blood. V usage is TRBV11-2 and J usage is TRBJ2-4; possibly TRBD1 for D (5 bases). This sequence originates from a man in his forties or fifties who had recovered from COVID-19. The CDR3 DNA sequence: TGTGCCAGCAGCTTAGTAGGGCTAGGGGAAAAAAACATTCAGTACTTC. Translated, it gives CASSLVGLGEKNIQYF.